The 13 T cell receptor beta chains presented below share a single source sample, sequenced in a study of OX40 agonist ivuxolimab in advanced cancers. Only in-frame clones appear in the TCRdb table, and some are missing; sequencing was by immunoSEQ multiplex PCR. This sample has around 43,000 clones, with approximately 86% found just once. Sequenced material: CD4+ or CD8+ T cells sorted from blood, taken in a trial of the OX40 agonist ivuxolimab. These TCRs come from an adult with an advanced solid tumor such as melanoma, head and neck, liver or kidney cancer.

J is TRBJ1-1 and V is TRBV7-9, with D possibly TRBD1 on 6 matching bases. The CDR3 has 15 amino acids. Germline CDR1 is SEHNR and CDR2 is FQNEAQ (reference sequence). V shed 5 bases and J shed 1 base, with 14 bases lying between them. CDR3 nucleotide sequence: TGTGCCAGCAGCCCTCCCGACAGGCCGAACACTGAAGCTTTCTTT. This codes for CASSPPDRPNTEAFF.

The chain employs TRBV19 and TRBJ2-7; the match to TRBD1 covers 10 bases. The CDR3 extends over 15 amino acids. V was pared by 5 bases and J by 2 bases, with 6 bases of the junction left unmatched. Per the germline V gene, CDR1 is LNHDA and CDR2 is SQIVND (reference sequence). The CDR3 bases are TGTGCCAGTAGTTTCCGGGACAGGGGCACCTACGAGCAGTACTTC. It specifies CASSFRDRGTYEQYF.

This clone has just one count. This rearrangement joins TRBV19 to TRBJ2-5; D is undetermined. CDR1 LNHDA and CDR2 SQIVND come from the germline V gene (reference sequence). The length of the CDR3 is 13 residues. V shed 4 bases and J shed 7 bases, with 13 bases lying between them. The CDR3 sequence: CASSNPGLRTQYF. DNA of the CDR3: TGTGCCAGTAGTAACCCCGGGCTTCGGACCCAGTACTTC.

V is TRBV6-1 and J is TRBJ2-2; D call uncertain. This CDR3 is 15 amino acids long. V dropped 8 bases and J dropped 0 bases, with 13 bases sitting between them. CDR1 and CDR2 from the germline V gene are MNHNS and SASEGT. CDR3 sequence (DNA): TGTGCCAGCGGTTTAAGGAGAGCGAACACCGGGGAGCTGTTTTTT. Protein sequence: CASGLRRANTGELFF.

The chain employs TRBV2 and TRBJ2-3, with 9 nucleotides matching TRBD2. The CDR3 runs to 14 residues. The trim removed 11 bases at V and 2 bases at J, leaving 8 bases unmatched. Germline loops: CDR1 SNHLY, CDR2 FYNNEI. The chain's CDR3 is CASSASGDTDTQYF. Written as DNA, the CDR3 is TGTGCCTCTTCGGCTAGCGGGGACACAGATACGCAGTATTTT.

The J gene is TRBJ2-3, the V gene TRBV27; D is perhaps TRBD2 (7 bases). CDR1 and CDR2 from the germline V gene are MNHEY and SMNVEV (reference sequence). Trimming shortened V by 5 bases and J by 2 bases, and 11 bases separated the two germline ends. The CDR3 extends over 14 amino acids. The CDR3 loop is CASSRGAYTDTQYF. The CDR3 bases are TGTGCCAGCAGTCGGGGGGCCTACACAGATACGCAGTATTTT.

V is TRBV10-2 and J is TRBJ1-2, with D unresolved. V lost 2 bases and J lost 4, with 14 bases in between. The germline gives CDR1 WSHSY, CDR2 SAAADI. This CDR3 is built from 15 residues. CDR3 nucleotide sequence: TGCGCCAGCAGTGAGACAAGCAGCCACAGCTATGGCTACACCTTC. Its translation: CASSETSSHSYGYTF.

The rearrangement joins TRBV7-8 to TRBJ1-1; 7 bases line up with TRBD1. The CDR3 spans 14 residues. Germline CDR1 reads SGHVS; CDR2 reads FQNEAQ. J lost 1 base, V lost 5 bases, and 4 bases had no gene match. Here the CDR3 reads CASSEGQPNTEAFF. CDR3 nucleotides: TGTGCCAGCAGCGAGGGACAGCCGAACACTGAAGCTTTCTTT. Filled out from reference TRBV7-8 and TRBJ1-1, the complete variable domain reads GAGVSQSPRYKVAKRGQDVALRCDPISGHVSLFWYQQALGQGPEFLTYFQNEAQLDKSGLPSDRFFAERPEGSVSTLKIQRTQQEDSAVYLCASSEGQPNTEAFFGQGTRLTVV.

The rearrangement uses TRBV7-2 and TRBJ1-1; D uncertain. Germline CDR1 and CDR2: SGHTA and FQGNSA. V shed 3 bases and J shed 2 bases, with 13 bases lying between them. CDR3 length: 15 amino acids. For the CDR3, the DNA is TGTGCCAGCAGCTTGTCTGGACCTCTCAACACTGAAGCTTTCTTT. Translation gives CASSLSGPLNTEAFF.

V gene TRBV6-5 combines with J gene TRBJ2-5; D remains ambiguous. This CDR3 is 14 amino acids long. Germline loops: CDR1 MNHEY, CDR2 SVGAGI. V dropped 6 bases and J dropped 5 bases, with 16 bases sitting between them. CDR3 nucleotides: TGTGCCAGCAGGCCCCTCTCTAGTCGGGAGACCCAGTACTTC. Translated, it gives CASRPLSSRETQYF.

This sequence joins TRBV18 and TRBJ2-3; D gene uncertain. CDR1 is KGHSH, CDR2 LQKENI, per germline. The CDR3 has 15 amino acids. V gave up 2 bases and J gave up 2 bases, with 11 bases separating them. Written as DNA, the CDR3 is TGTGCCAGCTCACCAGGCTCCGAAGCCACAGATACGCAGTATTTT. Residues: CASSPGSEATDTQYF. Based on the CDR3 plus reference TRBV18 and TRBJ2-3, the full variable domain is NAGVMQNPRHLVRRRGQEARLRCSPMKGHSHVYWYRQLPEEGLKFMVYLQKENIIDESGMPKERFSAEFPKEGPSILRIQQVVRGDSAAYFCASSPGSEATDTQYFGPGTRLTVL.

CDR3 sequence: CASGEGVRDEQYF. In DNA, the CDR3 is TGTGCCAGCGGTGAAGGGGTCCGGGACGAGCAGTACTTC. The chain joins TRBV7-9 to TRBJ2-7, with D perhaps matching TRBD1 (5 bases). The CDR3 consists of 13 residues. Germline lookup yields CDR1 SEHNR and CDR2 FQNEAQ (reference sequence). Trimming took off 8 bases at V and 5 bases at J, with 16 bases between the two ends.

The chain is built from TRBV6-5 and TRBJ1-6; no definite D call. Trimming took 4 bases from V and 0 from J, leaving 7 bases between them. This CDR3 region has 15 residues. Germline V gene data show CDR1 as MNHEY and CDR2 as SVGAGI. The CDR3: CASSLESSYNSPLHF. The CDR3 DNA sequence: TGTGCCAGCAGTTTGGAAAGCTCCTATAATTCACCCCTCCACTTT.